Listed below are T cell receptor beta chains from one sample, sequenced in a study of T cells in Graves' hyperthyroidism and ophthalmopathy. TCRdb used MiXCR to reprocess the multiplex PCR reads, holding one entry per CDR3 protein. The repertoire holds 350,000 to 500,000 distinct CDR3 sequences, with approximately 13% as singletons. The material sequenced was blood. The receptors derive from a young woman with Graves' hyperthyroidism. The CDR3 runs from the conserved cysteine through the conserved F or W. A D gene is named only where the DNA matches it firmly. Where a row states a size, it is once, few, many or the class of an expanded clone; other rows omit it.

d_call: -
v_call: TRBV27
cdr3_length: 18
clone_size: few
j_call: TRBJ2-6
cdr3_aa: CATSSSKGGISGANVLTF
cdr3_nt: TGTGCCACCAGTTCTTCCAAGGGAGGCATCTCTGGGGCCAACGTCCTGACTTTC

d_call: -
v_call: TRBV11-2
cdr3_length: 17
clone_size: many
j_call: TRBJ1-2
cdr3_aa: CASSPKGATPANYGYTF
cdr3_nt: TGTGCCAGCAGCCCGAAGGGAGCGACACCAGCTAACTATGGCTACACCTTC

d_call: TRBD1
v_call: TRBV4-2
cdr3_length: 15
clone_size: few
j_call: TRBJ1-1
cdr3_aa: CASSRKTGPNTEAFF
cdr3_nt: TGTGCCAGCAGCCGTAAGACAGGGCCCAACACTGAAGCTTTCTTT

d_call: -
v_call: TRBV6-1
cdr3_length: 16
clone_size: -
j_call: TRBJ1-4
cdr3_aa: CASSEVTGEGEEKLFF
cdr3_nt: TGTGCCAGCAGTGAAGTGACGGGGGAGGGCGAAGAAAAACTGTTTTTT

d_call: -
v_call: TRBV20-1
cdr3_length: 12
clone_size: -
j_call: TRBJ1-5
cdr3_aa: CSASGPQPPQHF
cdr3_nt: TGCAGTGCTAGCGGGCCACAGCCGCCCCAGCATTTT

d_call: TRBD1
v_call: TRBV7-2
cdr3_length: 13
clone_size: -
j_call: TRBJ1-1
cdr3_aa: CAKGDRRNTEAFF
cdr3_nt: TGTGCCAAAGGGGACAGACGAAACACTGAAGCTTTCTTT

d_call: -
v_call: TRBV5-6
cdr3_length: 15
clone_size: many
j_call: TRBJ2-7
cdr3_aa: CASSLGGEKAYEQYF
cdr3_nt: TGTGCCAGCAGCTTGGGGGGGGAGAAGGCCTACGAGCAGTACTTC

d_call: TRBD1
v_call: TRBV6-5
cdr3_length: 15
clone_size: few
j_call: TRBJ1-3
cdr3_aa: CASSYEGGSGNTIYF
cdr3_nt: TGTGCCAGCAGTTATGAAGGGGGCTCCGGAAACACCATATATTTT

d_call: TRBD2
v_call: TRBV5-1
cdr3_length: 14
clone_size: -
j_call: TRBJ2-7
cdr3_aa: CASSPTSEPYEQYF
cdr3_nt: TGCGCCAGCAGCCCTACTAGCGAACCGTACGAGCAGTACTTC

d_call: TRBD1
v_call: TRBV20-1
cdr3_length: 13
clone_size: many
j_call: TRBJ2-3
cdr3_aa: CSASDRVTDTQYF
cdr3_nt: TGCAGTGCTAGTGACAGGGTCACAGATACGCAGTATTTT

d_call: TRBD1
v_call: TRBV14
cdr3_length: 14
clone_size: many
j_call: TRBJ2-1
cdr3_aa: CASSRDREYNEQFF
cdr3_nt: TGTGCCAGCAGCCGGGACAGGGAATACAATGAGCAGTTCTTC

d_call: -
v_call: TRBV11-3
cdr3_length: 13
clone_size: -
j_call: TRBJ2-2
cdr3_aa: CASTQGSTGELFF
cdr3_nt: TGTGCCAGCACCCAGGGAAGTACCGGGGAGCTGTTTTTT

d_call: -
v_call: TRBV2
cdr3_length: 13
clone_size: many
j_call: TRBJ2-2
cdr3_aa: CASSESPTGELFF
cdr3_nt: TGTGCCAGCAGTGAGAGCCCAACCGGGGAGCTGTTTTTT

d_call: -
v_call: TRBV4-2
cdr3_length: 16
clone_size: few
j_call: TRBJ2-2
cdr3_aa: CASSQTVSGNTGELFF
cdr3_nt: TGTGCCAGCAGCCAAACAGTTAGCGGGAACACCGGGGAGCTGTTTTTT

d_call: -
v_call: TRBV7-2
cdr3_length: 15
clone_size: few
j_call: TRBJ1-4
cdr3_aa: CASSLRPWGNEKLFF
cdr3_nt: TGTGCCAGCAGCTTAAGGCCCTGGGGTAATGAAAAACTGTTTTTT

d_call: -
v_call: TRBV4-3
cdr3_length: 15
clone_size: many
j_call: TRBJ2-7
cdr3_aa: CASSQEGGVGNEQYF
cdr3_nt: TGCGCCAGCAGCCAAGAGGGTGGGGTGGGGAACGAGCAGTACTTC

d_call: TRBD1
v_call: TRBV20-1
cdr3_length: 13
clone_size: -
j_call: TRBJ1-1
cdr3_aa: CSARVVGQEGAFF
cdr3_nt: TGCAGTGCTAGAGTGGTGGGACAGGAGGGGGCTTTCTTT

d_call: -
v_call: TRBV9
cdr3_length: 15
clone_size: few
j_call: TRBJ1-1
cdr3_aa: CASSVVPGSNTEAFF
cdr3_nt: TGTGCCAGCAGCGTAGTTCCGGGGTCCAACACTGAAGCTTTCTTT

d_call: -
v_call: TRBV29-1
cdr3_length: 12
clone_size: many
j_call: TRBJ1-1
cdr3_aa: CSVAAGNTEAFF
cdr3_nt: TGCAGCGTTGCTGCTGGGAACACTGAAGCTTTCTTT

d_call: TRBD2
v_call: TRBV7-2
cdr3_length: 15
clone_size: many
j_call: TRBJ2-7
cdr3_aa: CASSLTSGRGYEQYF
cdr3_nt: TGTGCCAGCAGCCTCACGAGCGGGAGAGGTTACGAGCAGTACTTC

d_call: -
v_call: TRBV4-1
cdr3_length: 14
clone_size: -
j_call: TRBJ2-7
cdr3_aa: CASSQDFRGYEQYF
cdr3_nt: TGCGCCAGCAGCCAAGATTTCAGGGGATACGAGCAGTACTTC

d_call: -
v_call: TRBV12-3/TRBV12-4
cdr3_length: 16
clone_size: many
j_call: TRBJ2-3
cdr3_aa: CASSLGNRLFTDTQYF
cdr3_nt: TGTGCCAGCAGTTTGGGAAACCGGCTGTTCACAGATACGCAGTATTTT

d_call: -
v_call: TRBV10-3
cdr3_length: 14
clone_size: few
j_call: TRBJ2-1
cdr3_aa: CAITPGANLGEQFF
cdr3_nt: TGTGCCATCACTCCAGGGGCCAATCTCGGGGAGCAGTTCTTC

d_call: -
v_call: TRBV30
cdr3_length: 13
clone_size: many
j_call: TRBJ1-5
cdr3_aa: CAWSVQSLKPQHF
cdr3_nt: TGTGCCTGGAGTGTACAATCGTTAAAGCCCCAGCATTTT

d_call: TRBD1
v_call: TRBV24-1
cdr3_length: 14
clone_size: many
j_call: TRBJ1-5
cdr3_aa: CATSPGQGGQPQHF
cdr3_nt: TGTGCCACCAGCCCGGGACAGGGGGGACAGCCCCAGCATTTT

d_call: -
v_call: TRBV4-1
cdr3_length: 17
clone_size: few
j_call: TRBJ1-6
cdr3_aa: CASSQDLEGSYNSPLHF
cdr3_nt: TGCGCCAGCAGCCAAGATCTAGAGGGGTCATATAATTCACCCCTCCACTTT

d_call: TRBD2
v_call: TRBV29-1
cdr3_length: 15
clone_size: many
j_call: TRBJ2-5
cdr3_aa: CSVEDPAGVQETQYF
cdr3_nt: TGCAGCGTTGAAGATCCAGCGGGAGTTCAGGAGACCCAGTACTTC

d_call: -
v_call: TRBV30
cdr3_length: 13
clone_size: many
j_call: TRBJ1-1
cdr3_aa: CAWNKRKNTEAFF
cdr3_nt: TGTGCCTGGAATAAACGGAAAAACACTGAAGCTTTCTTT

d_call: TRBD1
v_call: TRBV2
cdr3_length: 15
clone_size: many
j_call: TRBJ1-3
cdr3_aa: CASTPGGLSGNTIYF
cdr3_nt: TGTGCCAGCACCCCAGGGGGCCTCTCTGGAAACACCATATATTTT

d_call: -
v_call: TRBV18
cdr3_length: 15
clone_size: many
j_call: TRBJ1-2
cdr3_aa: CASSHRDILASGYTF
cdr3_nt: TGTGCCAGCTCACACCGGGACATACTTGCGAGTGGCTACACCTTC

d_call: TRBD1
v_call: TRBV20-1
cdr3_length: 11
clone_size: many
j_call: TRBJ1-2
cdr3_aa: CSAKGQGGYTF
cdr3_nt: TGCAGTGCAAAGGGACAGGGCGGCTACACCTTC

d_call: -
v_call: TRBV5-5
cdr3_length: 14
clone_size: -
j_call: TRBJ2-5
cdr3_aa: CASSLYSAQETQYF
cdr3_nt: TGTGCCAGCAGCTTGTATTCCGCACAAGAGACCCAGTACTTC

d_call: -
v_call: TRBV7-8
cdr3_length: 15
clone_size: many
j_call: TRBJ1-5
cdr3_aa: CASSLARGYSQPQHF
cdr3_nt: TGTGCCAGCAGCTTAGCGCGTGGGTATAGTCAGCCCCAGCATTTT

d_call: TRBD2
v_call: TRBV2
cdr3_length: 12
clone_size: many
j_call: TRBJ2-7
cdr3_aa: CAGRGITYEQYF
cdr3_nt: TGTGCCGGGAGGGGCATCACCTACGAGCAGTACTTC

d_call: TRBD2
v_call: TRBV19
cdr3_length: 15
clone_size: -
j_call: TRBJ2-3
cdr3_aa: CASTLAGGLADTQYF
cdr3_nt: TGTGCCAGTACCCTAGCGGGAGGTTTGGCAGATACGCAGTATTTT

d_call: TRBD1
v_call: TRBV4-1
cdr3_length: 15
clone_size: -
j_call: TRBJ2-2
cdr3_aa: CASSQHRGDTGELFF
cdr3_nt: TGCGCCAGCAGCCAACACAGGGGAGACACCGGGGAGCTGTTTTTT

d_call: -
v_call: TRBV7-9
cdr3_length: 15
clone_size: many
j_call: TRBJ2-1
cdr3_aa: CASSPRMVEGNEQFF
cdr3_nt: TGTGCCAGCAGCCCTAGGATGGTAGAGGGGAATGAGCAGTTCTTC

d_call: TRBD1
v_call: TRBV6-2/TRBV6-3
cdr3_length: 14
clone_size: -
j_call: TRBJ2-1
cdr3_aa: CASSSRTGKNEQFF
cdr3_nt: TGTGCCAGCAGTTCCCGGACAGGGAAGAATGAGCAGTTCTTC

d_call: -
v_call: TRBV11-2
cdr3_length: 14
clone_size: many
j_call: TRBJ1-1
cdr3_aa: CASSLSEGYTEAFF
cdr3_nt: TGTGCCAGCAGCTTATCAGAGGGGTACACTGAAGCTTTCTTT

d_call: TRBD1
v_call: TRBV9
cdr3_length: 17
clone_size: many
j_call: TRBJ1-4
cdr3_aa: CASSATGGGFTNEKLFF
cdr3_nt: TGTGCCAGCAGCGCAACAGGGGGCGGTTTTACTAATGAAAAACTGTTTTTT

d_call: TRBD2
v_call: TRBV19
cdr3_length: 15
clone_size: few
j_call: TRBJ2-1
cdr3_aa: CASSVFRDYYNEQFF
cdr3_nt: TGTGCCAGTAGTGTATTCCGGGACTACTACAATGAGCAGTTCTTC

d_call: -
v_call: TRBV29-1
cdr3_length: 12
clone_size: many
j_call: TRBJ2-2
cdr3_aa: CSVEAGSGELFF
cdr3_nt: TGCAGCGTTGAGGCGGGGTCCGGGGAGCTGTTTTTT

d_call: -
v_call: TRBV6-1
cdr3_length: 13
clone_size: few
j_call: TRBJ2-3
cdr3_aa: CASSWDGTDTQYF
cdr3_nt: TGTGCCAGCAGTTGGGATGGCACAGATACGCAGTATTTT

d_call: -
v_call: TRBV11-2
cdr3_length: 15
clone_size: -
j_call: TRBJ1-5
cdr3_aa: CASSPDPTPNQPQHF
cdr3_nt: TGTGCCAGCAGCCCAGACCCCACCCCCAATCAGCCCCAGCATTTT

d_call: -
v_call: TRBV30
cdr3_length: 12
clone_size: many
j_call: TRBJ2-1
cdr3_aa: CAWSELVGEQFF
cdr3_nt: TGTGCCTGGAGTGAGCTAGTGGGTGAGCAGTTCTTC

d_call: TRBD1
v_call: TRBV15
cdr3_length: 14
clone_size: -
j_call: TRBJ1-1
cdr3_aa: CATSSDREITEAFF
cdr3_nt: TGTGCCACCAGCTCTGACAGGGAGATCACTGAAGCTTTCTTT